This TCR beta chain was profiled in a study of regulatory T cells in long-lasting Graves disease (dated by TCRdb to the early 2020s). Regarding the complete study: Patients with newly diagnosed Graves' disease had been on antithyroid drugs for under 3 months. This study used TCR sequencing and RNA sequencing of peripheral blood to compare persistent Graves' disease patients against newly diagnosed Graves' disease patients. The study was conducted in China and was registered as a clinical trial. TCR sequencing covered around 13 persistent and around 20 newly diagnosed Graves' disease patients, around 33 samples in total.

This sample's time point label indicates: newly diagnosed GD, antithyroid drugs for less than 3 months. For both TCR sequencing and RNA sequencing, RNA was extracted from PBMCs using TRIzol. Graves' disease was diagnosed according to American Thyroid Association guidelines. Patients for the study were recruited at an endocrinology department in Xi'an, China. From each patient, approximately 9.9 milliliters of peripheral blood was collected into an EDTA anticoagulant tube. Ficoll Paque Plus density gradient separation was used to isolate PBMCs, and no further T cell sorting was done. An Agilent 2100 Bioanalyzer and agarose gel were used to check RNA quality, while a NanoDrop 2000 measured RNA concentration. According to the germline V gene, CDR1 reads SGHVS and CDR2 reads FQNEAQ. Germline trimming amounts to 4 bases on V and 1 base on J, with 6 as the count of junction bases outside the gene matches. From the cysteine through the phenylalanine, the CDR3 covers 18 amino acids. The kept DNA is CDR3 alone, 54 bases in frame from the first base.

What the work shows at the level of the full study, not this receptor alone: Persistent disease showed preferential use of TRBV28, TRBJ1-2 and TRBJ2-5, whereas newly diagnosed disease favored TRBV20-1 and TRBJ2-1. Persistent Graves' disease patients showed lower TCR Shannon entropy and fewer highly expanded clones than newly diagnosed patients, suggesting clonal expansion. The authors noted that the small sample size was a limitation that may lower accuracy. The study examined only peripheral blood because the primary lesion, thyroid tissue, could not be accessed. Sequencing and analysis were restricted to the TCR beta chain. Persistent patients shared more public clonotypes among themselves (around 2,500) than newly diagnosed patients did (approximately 970).

Receptor amplification or capture employed multiplex PCR. Sequencing relied on an Illumina HiSeq 4000. To build TCR beta libraries, CDR3 regions were amplified by Arm-PCR using iRepertoire HTBI primers. Before sequencing, the PCR products underwent gel purification. The authors processed their data as follows. A total of fewer than 65 TRBV and 14 TRBJ segments were identified across samples and were used for gene usage analysis of CDR3 amino acid clonotypes. COPE and FqMerger were used to merge filtered high-quality paired reads into contigs. BLAST was used to align contigs to the IMGT TRBV, TRBD and TRBJ reference genes, and CDR3 was defined following IMGT. Any clonotype with a frequency above 0.1% was counted as a highly expanded clone. Shannon entropy served as the measure of repertoire diversity, while the Gini coefficient captured V-J evenness. Clonotypes shared by more than one individual were considered public. TCRdb trimmed public reads at Q25 via fastp, called clones via MiXCR and kept in-frame beta chains. Rows are unified per CDR3 protein, each entry keeping the most common DNA and genes. These V and J calls derive from TCRdb rather than the authors' analysis. For this sample there are about 470,000 distinct CDR3 sequences; around 15% appear just once. The ten biggest clones cover 10% to 15% of the sample.

This clonotype was recorded many times. The antigen this receptor binds is unknown. One base away there is no much larger clone; base qualities are not given. These data were also reused for a study on T cells in Graves' hyperthyroidism and ophthalmopathy. The second publication reports: Stable Graves' hyperthyroidism was defined as no progression to ophthalmopathy during 18 months of follow-up. Hyperthyroidism patients were newly diagnosed, had a disease duration of under 2 months, and were aged 18 to 65 years. Patients with uncontrolled infections, other autoimmune diseases, pregnancy or lactation were excluded. Clinical symptoms, serum thyroxine and TRAb, thyroid ultrasound, and orbital computed tomography formed the basis for the diagnoses. A first-round RT-PCR of the TCR CDR3 used the HTBI primer set with the Qiagen OneStep RT-PCR kit. Most expanded thyroid clonotypes (frequency above 0.001) were also found in blood, which suggests that blood repertoires may mirror thyroid immune responses. Ophthalmopathy was separated from stable hyperthyroidism by a 13 V-J signature model, with approximately 85% sensitivity and approximately 81% specificity obtained in cross-validation and 80%/75% obtained in testing. During validation, the model predicted progression to ophthalmopathy a median of about 6.3 months ahead of onset, with roughly 65% sensitivity and more than 72% specificity. A discovery cohort of about 95 patients, 43 with Graves' ophthalmopathy and about 58 with stable Graves' hyperthyroidism, was used to find distinguishing TCR V-J signatures. Whether ophthalmopathy could be predicted prospectively was tested in an independent validation cohort made up of under 20 hyperthyroidism patients plus 17 patients who later progressed to ophthalmopathy. The 95 to 100 discovery patients were divided at random into training and test sets in a 7:3 ratio. In addition, the study compared T-cell repertoires in thyroid tissue and in blood from a handful of Graves' hyperthyroidism patients. Once sampling was done, hyperthyroidism patients were given methimazole at a starting dose of 30 mg daily, whereas ophthalmopathy patients were given high-dose intravenous methylprednisolone. The libraries were constructed in a second round of multiplex PCR and then size-selected and purified. Sequencing of the libraries was done on an Illumina HiSeq2000 using paired-end 100 bp reads. SOAPnuke was used to process the raw data, removing reads that contained adapters or uncalled bases, had a mean Phred below 15, or lacked an exact match to the constant primer or identifier. COPE v1.2.5 was used to merge the high-quality paired reads, and each unique nucleotide sequence was defined as a clonotype. Clonotypes were aligned to IMGT TRBV, TRBD and TRBJ reference segments using MiTCR v1.1. Analysis was restricted to V-J combinations with a frequency above 0.0001, which covered about 99% of repertoires. The TCS score was defined as F50 (clonal expansion) divided by E x V (chaos), with BLOSUM62-based TCRdist calculated between CDR3 peptides within each V-J. Welch's t-statistics and random forest reduced approximately 520 V-J features to 13, which were used in a naive Bayes classifier (R e1071). Sample size was not statistically predetermined, and investigators were not blinded to group allocation. According to the paper, TCR Vbeta CDR3 sequencing was carried out on over 130 peripheral blood samples, which came from 40 to 45 ophthalmopathy, under 80 hyperthyroidism and 17 progressor patients.

Recombination linked TRBV7-8 to TRBJ2-1, with 14 central nucleotides matching TRBD2. The receptor comes from a middle-aged man with Graves disease. Donor details come from another sample of the same person, matched by shared clones. The specimen was peripheral blood mononuclear cells (PBMCs), collected at new diagnosis, from a patient treated with antithyroid drugs. The CDR3 protein sequence reads: CASSWGLAGAPSYNEQFF. The nucleotide sequence reads TGTGCCAGCAGCTGGGGACTAGCGGGAGCGCCGTCCTACAATGAGCAGTTCTTC.